These 10 T cell receptor beta chains share one sample of origin, sequenced in a study of cytomegalovirus exposure and HLA in healthy donors. Both 60 Vbeta primers and 13 Jbeta primers went into the PCR. Repertoires were generated with immunoSEQ multiplex PCR, while TCRdb's copy carries only in-frame clones and drops some. The table has tens of thousands of clones, over 70% seen once. The sequenced sample was PBMCs. The receptors were gathered from a male donor in good health and CMV-seropositive.

The chain carries TRBV19 and TRBJ1-2; 9 positions agree with TRBD1. J lost 2 bases, V lost 7 bases, and 8 bases had no gene match. The CDR3 has 15 amino acids. CDR1 is LNHDA, CDR2 SQIVND, per germline (reference sequence). CDR3: CASTHRDRDNYGYTF. The CDR3 bases are TGTGCCAGTACTCACCGGGACAGGGACAACTATGGCTACACCTTC.

This sequence joins TRBV5-4 and TRBJ2-3, with TRBD2 matching 9 bases. V lost 6 bases to trimming and J lost 0 bases; unmatched junction nucleotides: 11. Germline values: CDR1 SGHNT, CDR2 YYREEE (reference sequence). This CDR3 spans 17 amino acids. The CDR3 region is CASTLRQRGESTDTQYF. The CDR3, as DNA: TGTGCCAGCACCCTTCGTCAGCGGGGGGAGAGCACAGATACGCAGTATTTT.

The chain joins TRBV18 to TRBJ1-1; D not resolved. This CDR3 has 14 residues. The V gene lost 3 bases and the J gene lost 0 bases, with 8 bases spanning the gap. Germline CDR1 and CDR2: KGHSH and LQKENI. CDR3 in amino acids: CASSPDEVNTEAFF. In nucleotides, the CDR3 is TGTGCCAGCTCACCTGATGAGGTGAACACTGAAGCTTTCTTT.

V usage is TRBV27 and J usage is TRBJ1-5; D is unclear. The V gene's germline CDR1 is MNHEY and CDR2 SMNVEV (reference sequence). V was pared by 6 bases and J by 0 bases, with 27 bases between. This CDR3 comprises 20 residues. The CDR3 sequence is CASRTPMGRSRAYSNQPQHF. The DNA for the CDR3 is TGTGCCAGCAGGACCCCAATGGGCCGATCCCGAGCCTATAGCAATCAGCCCCAGCATTTT.

This chain uses TRBV7-6 with TRBJ2-7; 9 nucleotides align to TRBD1. The CDR3 sequence is 15 residues long. Germline trimming cut 1 base from V and 1 base from J; bases unmatched to any gene: 2. In germline, CDR1 is SGHVS, CDR2 FNYEAQ. The CDR3 DNA follows: TGTGCCAGCAGCTTAGGGGGACAGGGTTCCTACGAGCAGTACTTC. The encoded protein is CASSLGGQGSYEQYF.

This clone was counted once. V usage is TRBV6-5 and J usage is TRBJ2-7; D is uncertain. The CDR3 is made up of 14 amino acids. The V and J ends lost 4 bases and 2 bases respectively, with 12 bases between them. Germline loops: CDR1 MNHEY, CDR2 SVGAGI. The CDR3 region is CASSSSPTPYEQYF. For the CDR3, the DNA is TGTGCCAGCAGTTCTAGTCCTACTCCCTACGAGCAGTACTTC.

This clone has only one observation. The chain couples TRBV5-1 to TRBJ1-1; weak D call: TRBD1 (6 bases). CDR1 and CDR2 from the germline V gene are SGHRS and YFSETQ. Trimming left V 3 bases short and J 11 bases short, with 14 bases between. The CDR3 runs to 12 residues. The CDR3 here is CASSSPRGAAFF. The CDR3 region has the DNA TGCGCCAGCAGCTCCCCGCGGGGGGCGGCTTTCTTT.

J is TRBJ2-3 and V is TRBV27, with 10 bases fitting TRBD2. The V gene's germline CDR1 is MNHEY and CDR2 SMNVEV (reference sequence). V dropped 8 bases and J dropped 2; count of bases not matched to a gene: 10. The CDR3 runs 16 residues. The CDR3 DNA reads TGTGCCAGCTGGGGAACTAGCGGGATCCTCACAGATACGCAGTATTTT. Translating it yields CASWGTSGILTDTQYF.

The V and J genes are TRBV12-2 and TRBJ2-5; the listed D gene, TRBD2, was not tested against the DNA. TRBV12-2 constitutes a pseudogene. The CDR3 runs to 19 residues. The CDR3 is CASRPGLAGEGRDQETQYF. As DNA, the CDR3 is TGTGCAAGTCGCCCGGGACTAGCGGGAGAGGGCCGCGACCAAGAGACCCAGTACTTC.

This sequence joins TRBV28 and TRBJ2-7; D gene unclear. The CDR3 is 17 amino acids. V lost 1 base and J 1 base, leaving 17 bases between the germline ends. The germline gives CDR1 MDHEN, CDR2 SYDVKM. DNA for the CDR3: TGTGCCAGCAGTTTATACAGCCTTGTAATCGGTTCCTACGAGCAGTACTTC. Its protein product is CASSLYSLVIGSYEQYF.